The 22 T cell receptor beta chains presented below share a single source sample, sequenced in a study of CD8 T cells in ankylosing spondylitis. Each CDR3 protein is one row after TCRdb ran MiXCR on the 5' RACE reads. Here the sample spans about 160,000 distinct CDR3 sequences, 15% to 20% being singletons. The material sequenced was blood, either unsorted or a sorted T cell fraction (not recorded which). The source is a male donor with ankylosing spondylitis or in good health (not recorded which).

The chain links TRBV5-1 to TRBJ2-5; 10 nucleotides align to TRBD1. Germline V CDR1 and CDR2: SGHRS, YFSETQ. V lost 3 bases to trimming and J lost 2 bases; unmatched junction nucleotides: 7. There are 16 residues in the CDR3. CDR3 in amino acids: CASSSGQGGGQETQYF. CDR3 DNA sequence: TGCGCCAGCAGCTCCGGACAGGGGGGTGGGCAAGAGACCCAGTACTTC.

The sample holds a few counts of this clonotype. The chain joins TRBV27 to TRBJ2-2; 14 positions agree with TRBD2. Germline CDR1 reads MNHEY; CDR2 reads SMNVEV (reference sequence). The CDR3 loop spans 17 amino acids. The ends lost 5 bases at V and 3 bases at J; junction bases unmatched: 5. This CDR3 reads CASSRTSGRWYTGELFF. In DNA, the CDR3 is TGTGCCAGCAGTCGGACTAGCGGGAGGTGGTACACCGGGGAGCTGTTTTTT.

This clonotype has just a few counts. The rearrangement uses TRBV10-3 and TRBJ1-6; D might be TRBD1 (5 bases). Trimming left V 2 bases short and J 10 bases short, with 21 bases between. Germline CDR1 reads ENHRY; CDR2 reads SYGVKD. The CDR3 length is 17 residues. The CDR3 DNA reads TGTGCCATCAGTGAGGGACCCTTGAGTCAGGGCGGGTCACCCCTCCACTTT. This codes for CAISEGPLSQGGSPLHF.

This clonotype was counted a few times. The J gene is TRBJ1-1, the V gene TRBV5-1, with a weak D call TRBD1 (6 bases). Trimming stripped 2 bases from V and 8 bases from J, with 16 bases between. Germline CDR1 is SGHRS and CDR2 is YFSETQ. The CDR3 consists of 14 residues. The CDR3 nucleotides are TGCGCCAGCAGCTTTGGGGACATCATGGGGGAAGCTTTCTTT. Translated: CASSFGDIMGEAFF.

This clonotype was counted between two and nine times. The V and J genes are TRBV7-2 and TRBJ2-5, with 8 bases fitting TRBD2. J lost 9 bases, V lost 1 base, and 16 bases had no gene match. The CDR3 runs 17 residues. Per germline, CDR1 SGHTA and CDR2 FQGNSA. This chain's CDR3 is CASSLVAPTSGLGAQYF. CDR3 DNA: TGTGCCAGCAGCTTAGTAGCCCCTACTAGCGGCCTCGGGGCCCAGTACTTC.

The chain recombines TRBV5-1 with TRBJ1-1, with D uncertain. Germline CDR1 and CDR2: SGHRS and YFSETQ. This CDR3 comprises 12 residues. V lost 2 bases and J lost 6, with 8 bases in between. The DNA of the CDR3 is TGCGCCAGCAGCTTCCCCGGGGCTGAAGCTTTCTTT. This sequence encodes CASSFPGAEAFF.

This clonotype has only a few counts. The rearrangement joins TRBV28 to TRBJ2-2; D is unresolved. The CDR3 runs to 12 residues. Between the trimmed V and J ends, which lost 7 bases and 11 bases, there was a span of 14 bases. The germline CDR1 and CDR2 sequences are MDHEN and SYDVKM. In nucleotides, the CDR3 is TGTGCCAGCACCTCGGGTGCCGAAGAGCTGTTTTTT. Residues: CASTSGAEELFF.

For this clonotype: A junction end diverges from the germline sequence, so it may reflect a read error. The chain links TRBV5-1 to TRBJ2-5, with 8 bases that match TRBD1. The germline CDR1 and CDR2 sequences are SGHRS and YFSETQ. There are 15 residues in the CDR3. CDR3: CVSSGETGEQETQYF. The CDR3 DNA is TGCGTCAGCAGCGGAGAGACAGGGGAACAAGAGACCCAGTACTTC.

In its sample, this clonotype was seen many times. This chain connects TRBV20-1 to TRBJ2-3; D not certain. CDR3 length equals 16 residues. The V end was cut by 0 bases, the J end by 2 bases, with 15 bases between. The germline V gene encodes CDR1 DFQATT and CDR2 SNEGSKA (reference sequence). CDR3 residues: CSARDLWSGLTDTQYF. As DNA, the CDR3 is TGCAGTGCTAGAGACCTTTGGTCCGGGCTCACAGATACGCAGTATTTT.

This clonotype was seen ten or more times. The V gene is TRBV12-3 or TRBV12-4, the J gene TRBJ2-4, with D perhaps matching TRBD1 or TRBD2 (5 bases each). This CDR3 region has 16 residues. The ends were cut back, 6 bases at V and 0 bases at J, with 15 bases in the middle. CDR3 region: CASSLSGPIAKNIQYF. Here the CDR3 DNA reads TGTGCCAGCAGCCTCTCGGGGCCCATAGCCAAAAACATTCAGTACTTC.

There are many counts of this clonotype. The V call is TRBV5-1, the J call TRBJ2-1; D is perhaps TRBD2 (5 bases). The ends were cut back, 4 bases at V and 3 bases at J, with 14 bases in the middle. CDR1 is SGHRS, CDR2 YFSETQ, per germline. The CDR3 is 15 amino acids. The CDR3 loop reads CASSPGYEDYNEQFF. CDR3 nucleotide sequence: TGCGCCAGCAGCCCGGGGTACGAGGACTACAATGAGCAGTTCTTC.

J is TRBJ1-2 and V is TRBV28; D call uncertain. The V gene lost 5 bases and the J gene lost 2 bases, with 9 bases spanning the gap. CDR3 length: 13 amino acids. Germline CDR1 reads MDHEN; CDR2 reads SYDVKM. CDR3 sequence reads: CASSRRRNYGYTF. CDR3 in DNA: TGTGCCAGCAGTCGCCGACGGAACTATGGCTACACCTTC.

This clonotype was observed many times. CDR3 in amino acids: CASTESVRGVGKLFF. CDR3 nucleotide sequence: TGTGCCAGCACCGAATCGGTTAGGGGAGTCGGAAAACTGTTTTTT. The rearrangement uses TRBV12-3 or TRBV12-4 and TRBJ1-4, with D possibly being TRBD1 (5 bases). The CDR3 length is 15 residues. Trimming removed 7 bases from V and 10 bases from J, with 22 bases in between.

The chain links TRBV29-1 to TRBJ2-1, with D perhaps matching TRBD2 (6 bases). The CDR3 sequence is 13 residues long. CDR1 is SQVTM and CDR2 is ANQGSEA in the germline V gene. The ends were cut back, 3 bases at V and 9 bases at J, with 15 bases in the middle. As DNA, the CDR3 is TGCAGCGTTGAGGCCGGGGCGCGGGGTGAGCAGTTCTTC. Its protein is CSVEAGARGEQFF.

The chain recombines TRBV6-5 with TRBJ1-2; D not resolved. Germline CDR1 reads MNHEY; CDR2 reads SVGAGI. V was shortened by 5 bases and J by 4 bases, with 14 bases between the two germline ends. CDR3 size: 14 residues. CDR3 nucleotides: TGTGCCAGCAGTCCGTTAGGGCTACGCTATGGCTACACCTTC. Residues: CASSPLGLRYGYTF.

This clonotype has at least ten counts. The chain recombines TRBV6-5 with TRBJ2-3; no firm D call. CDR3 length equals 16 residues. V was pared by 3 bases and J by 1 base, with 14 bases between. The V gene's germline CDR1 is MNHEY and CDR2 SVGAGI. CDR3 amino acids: CASSYEGFEGTDTQYF. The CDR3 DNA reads TGTGCCAGCAGTTATGAAGGGTTCGAGGGCACAGATACGCAGTATTTT.

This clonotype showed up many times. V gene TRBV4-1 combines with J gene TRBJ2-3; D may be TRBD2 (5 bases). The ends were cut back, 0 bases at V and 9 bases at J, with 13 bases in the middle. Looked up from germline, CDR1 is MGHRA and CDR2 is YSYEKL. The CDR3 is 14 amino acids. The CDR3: CASSQEFTSGTQYF. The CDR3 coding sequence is TGCGCCAGCAGCCAAGAGTTCACGTCGGGAACGCAGTATTTT.

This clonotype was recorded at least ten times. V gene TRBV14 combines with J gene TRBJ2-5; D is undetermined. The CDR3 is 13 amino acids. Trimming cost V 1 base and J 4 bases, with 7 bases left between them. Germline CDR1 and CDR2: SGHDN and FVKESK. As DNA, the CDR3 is TGTGCCAGCAGCCAAGCCGTCCGAGAGACCCAGTACTTC. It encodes CASSQAVRETQYF.

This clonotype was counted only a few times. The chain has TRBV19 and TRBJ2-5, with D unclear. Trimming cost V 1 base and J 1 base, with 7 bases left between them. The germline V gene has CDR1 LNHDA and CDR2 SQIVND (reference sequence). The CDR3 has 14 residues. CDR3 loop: CASSIVGIQETQYF. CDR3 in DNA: TGTGCCAGTAGTATAGTCGGCATCCAAGAGACCCAGTACTTC.

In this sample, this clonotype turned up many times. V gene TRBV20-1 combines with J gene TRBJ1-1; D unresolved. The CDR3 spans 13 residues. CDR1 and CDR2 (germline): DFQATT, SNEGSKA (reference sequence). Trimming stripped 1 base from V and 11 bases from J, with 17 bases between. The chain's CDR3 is CSARAHERIGAFF. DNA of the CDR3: TGCAGTGCTAGAGCCCATGAACGAATTGGGGCTTTCTTT.

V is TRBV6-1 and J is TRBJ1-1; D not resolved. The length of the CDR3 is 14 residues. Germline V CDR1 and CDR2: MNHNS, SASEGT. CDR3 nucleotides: TGTGCTACCACAAACCCCCACAGCGGCACTGAAGCTTTCTTT. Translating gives CATTNPHSGTEAFF.

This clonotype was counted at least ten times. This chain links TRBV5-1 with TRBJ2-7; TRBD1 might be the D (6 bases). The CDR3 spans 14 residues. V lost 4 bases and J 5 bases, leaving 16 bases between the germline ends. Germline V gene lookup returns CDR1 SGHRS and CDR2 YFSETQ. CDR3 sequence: CASSKGQGIHEQYF. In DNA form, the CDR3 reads TGCGCCAGCAGCAAGGGGCAGGGGATCCACGAGCAGTACTTC. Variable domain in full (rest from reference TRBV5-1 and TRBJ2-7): KAGVTQTPRYLIKTRGQQVTLSCSPISGHRSVSWYQQTPGQGLQFLFEYFSETQRNKGNFPGRFSGRQFSNSRSEMNVSTLELGDSALYLCASSKGQGIHEQYFGPGTRLTVT.